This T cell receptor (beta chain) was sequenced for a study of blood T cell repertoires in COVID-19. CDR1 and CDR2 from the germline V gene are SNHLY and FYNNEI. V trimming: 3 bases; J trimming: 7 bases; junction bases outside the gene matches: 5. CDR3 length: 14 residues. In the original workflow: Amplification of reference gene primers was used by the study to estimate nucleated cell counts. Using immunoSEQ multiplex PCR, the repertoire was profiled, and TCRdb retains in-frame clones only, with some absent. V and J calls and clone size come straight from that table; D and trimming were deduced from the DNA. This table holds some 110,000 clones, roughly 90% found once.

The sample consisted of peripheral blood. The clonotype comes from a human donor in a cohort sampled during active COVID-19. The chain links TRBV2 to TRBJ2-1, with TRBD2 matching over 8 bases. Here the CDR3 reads CASSDTGGTNEQFF. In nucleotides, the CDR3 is TGTGCCAGCAGTGATACGGGGGGGACAAATGAGCAGTTCTTC.